The clone carrying this T cell receptor (beta chain) showed up just a few times. Per the original methods: By means of reference gene primer amplification, nucleated cell counts were estimated. Some clones are missing from TCRdb's copy, which holds only in-frame ones; the method was immunoSEQ multiplex PCR. V, J and clone size are taken as reported in that table, and D and trimming were inferred from the DNA itself. Seen here are fewer than 400,000 clones, 85% observed once, and the top ten hold under 4%. The data stem from a study of blood T cell repertoires in COVID-19. Study overall: The origin of the acute and convalescent COVID-19 samples was the United States, Italy and Spain. From T cells, B-cell-depleted T cells, or PBMCs came the material, which was cDNA or gDNA.

Germline loops: CDR1 SGDLS, CDR2 YYNGEE. V dropped 0 bases and J dropped 4 bases, with 10 bases sitting between them. The CDR3 spans 14 residues. The sample comprised peripheral blood. This TCR was sampled from a woman between 18 and 30 years old with acute or convalescent COVID-19. The chain links TRBV9 to TRBJ1-1, with D unclear. The CDR3 sequence: CASSVDIAGTEAFF. The CDR3 DNA follows: TGTGCCAGCAGCGTAGATATTGCAGGCACTGAAGCTTTCTTT.